This note documents a single T cell receptor (beta chain) sequence. Its antigen is unknown. The sample holds no much larger clone one base away, and base qualities are not on file. Healthy HIV-negative adults with no recently reported acute infections or vaccinations were included as donors. Every donor was a Caucasian adult residing in Nashville, Tennessee, USA. Magnetic negative selection was used to enrich CD4+ T cells, after which naive cells were positively selected on CD45RA and the negative fraction became the memory subset. Blood was collected by leukapheresis, and PBMCs were isolated by Ficoll-Histopaque density gradient centrifugation and then cryopreserved in liquid nitrogen vapor phase. Analytical flow cytometry was used to check the purity and quantity of every magnetically sorted T cell population. Each sorted fraction had its genomic DNA isolated and then quantified by UV absorbance on a Nanodrop 2000c.

This specimen comes from a study of shared clonotypes between healthy human individuals (dated by TCRdb to about 2020). With regard to the full study: Three men and a couple of women, aged 18 to 49 years, made up the cohort. For each donor, CD4 naive and CD4 memory were each given three plates, CD8 naive was given two plates, and CD8 memory was given one plate. Blood TCR repertoires of five healthy adults were deeply sequenced to estimate repertoire size and the extent of clonotype sharing between individuals. To increase sequencing depth and limit assay-specific biases, TCR repertoire library preparation and sequencing were carried out by different laboratories using diverse techniques. Per donor, leukapheresis produced somewhere between about 0.94 and 9 billion PBMCs. Here is what the overall study found, with its caveats: Sampling was restricted to blood, and TCR repertoires in tissue are likely to differ from TCR repertoires in blood. Pairwise subsampling indicated that sequencing depth was expected to affect the degree of clonotype sharing among donors. Across several donors, about 4.5% of naive CD4, around 3.5% of naive CD8, under 2.5% of memory CD4, and 0.4% to 0.45% of memory CD8 clonotypes were shared. Even with the large sequencing depth, rarefaction of the sorted-subset datasets indicated that sequencing was incomplete. Naive subsets generally had larger estimated clonotype richness than memory subsets did. The genetic and exposure-history diversity represented was limited by the small number of donors. Clonotypes shared by all four sorted-subset donors showed higher generation probabilities than non-shared clonotypes.

Using the deep immunoSEQ assay, TCR CDR3 regions were amplified from genomic DNA by multiplex PCR. For each cell subset, the extracted genomic DNA was distributed evenly across all wells of several immunoSEQ 96-well plates, and each plate served as one replicate. For sorted subsets, approximately 0.2 ug of genomic DNA, equivalent to some 30,000 T cell genomes, went into each replicate PCR. The purified libraries were quantified using a Qubit 3.0 fluorometer, sized with a Bioanalyzer 2100, and then quantified again using the KAPA Library Quantification kit. Every immunoSEQ 96-well plate was sequenced on a dedicated single-read 150-cycle Illumina NextSeq 550 flow cell. The paper's processing steps were these. Because the immunoSEQ output held only junctional sequences and lacked quality scores, the filtering could not match the filtering applied to full-length reads. To assign V/J genes and CDR3, sequences were annotated against IMGT germline references using PyIR, a Python wrapper for IgBLAST v1.9. Any read was removed if the V/J assignment was weak (E-value above 1e-6), the CDR3 was missing, or the read contained stop codons, out-of-frame junctions, or ambiguous translated residues. V3J clonotypes were defined as sequences sharing an identical inferred V gene, J gene, and CDR3 amino acid sequence. Percentage overlap between repertoires was calculated by dividing the number of shared unique clonotypes by the size of the smaller repertoire. Repertoire richness was assessed with RTK rarefaction, the Chao1 estimator, and Recon v2.1 estimates of unobserved clonotypes. Generation probabilities were computed with OLGA for all TCRbeta clonotypes obtained by the gDNA method from a handful of donors. Drawn from immuneACCESS, this table holds only the in-frame rearrangements with V and J called that TCRdb kept. Clones are partly lost; checked studies trace under half to an unresolved V gene and leave the rest unexplained. V and J calls and clone size are copied from that table; D and trimming were computed from the DNA. In this sample the table shows around 1 million clones, around 80% of which occur a single time. Approximately 1.5% of the sample is taken by the ten largest.

Deletion took 6 bases off V and 1 base off J, with a span of 12 bases between the germline ends. Reading the germline V gene gives CDR1 MNHNS and CDR2 SASEGT. CDR3 length: 14 amino acids, cysteine to phenylalanine. This entry keeps only the CDR3 DNA: 42 bases, framed from base 1. Sequenced: memory CD4+ T cells sorted from blood. What this sample's cell subset or site label stands for: CD45RA-negative fraction. This chain is built from TRBV6-1 and TRBJ2-5; no D segment can be confidently identified. This TCR was sampled from a man aged 18 to 30 in good health. At the DNA level, the sequence is TGTGCCAGCAGAACCTGGGGAATCCAAGAGACCCAGTACTTC. This gives the protein CASRTWGIQETQYF.